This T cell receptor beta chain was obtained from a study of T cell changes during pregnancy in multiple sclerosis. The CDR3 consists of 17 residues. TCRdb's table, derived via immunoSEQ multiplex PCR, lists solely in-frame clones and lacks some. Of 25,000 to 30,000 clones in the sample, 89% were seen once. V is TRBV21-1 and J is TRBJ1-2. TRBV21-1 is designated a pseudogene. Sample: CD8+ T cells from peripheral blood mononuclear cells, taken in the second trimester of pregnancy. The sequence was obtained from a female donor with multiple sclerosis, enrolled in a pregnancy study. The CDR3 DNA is TGTGCCAGCAGCAAAAGGTCTCGTCGGGGAATTAACTATGGCTACACCTTC. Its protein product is CASSKRSRRGINYGYTF.